This entry lists 18 T cell receptor beta chains sequenced from one sample in a study of CD8 T cells in ankylosing spondylitis. Study-wide findings and caveats: A TCR beta motif made of several highly homologous variants seemed typical of ankylosing spondylitis blood.

For these receptors, no antigen is known. TCRdb fed the 5' RACE reads into MiXCR, producing one record per CDR3 protein. The data contain approximately 540,000 distinct CDR3 sequences, over 9.5% of them singletons. The sequencing sample was made of blood, either unsorted or a sorted T cell fraction (not recorded which). The receptor source for this set is a male donor with ankylosing spondylitis.

This chain joins TRBV15 and TRBJ2-1; TRBD2 aligns across 7 bases. Germline CDR1 reads LNHNV; CDR2 reads YYDKDF (reference sequence). The CDR3 covers 15 residues. V lost 5 bases to trimming and J lost 7 bases; unmatched junction nucleotides: 11. The CDR3 bases are TGTGCCACCAGCCCCCCCAAAGCGGGATTTAATGAGCAGTTCTTC. Its translation is CATSPPKAGFNEQFF.

V usage is TRBV30 and J usage is TRBJ2-1; D call uncertain. V was shortened by 2 bases and J by 9 bases, with 14 bases between the two germline ends. CDR3 size: 13 residues. Germline V gene lookup returns CDR1 GTSNPN and CDR2 SVGIG (reference sequence). The CDR3 sequence: CAWSFLRPAEQFF. DNA for the CDR3: TGTGCCTGGAGTTTTCTCCGGCCGGCTGAGCAGTTCTTC.

The chain uses TRBV19 and TRBJ2-7, with D possibly matching TRBD1 (5 bases). The germline CDR1 and CDR2 sequences are LNHDA and SQIVND (reference sequence). Trimming shortened V by 4 bases and J by 3 bases, and 10 bases separated the two germline ends. CDR3 length: 13 residues. CDR3 DNA: TGTGCCAGTAGTACAGGGATAGGCTACGAGCAGTACTTC. Its protein product is CASSTGIGYEQYF.

This clonotype has ten or more counts. The rearrangement links TRBV10-3 to TRBJ2-1; 8 positions agree with TRBD2. Germline trimming cut 10 bases from V and 7 bases from J; bases unmatched to any gene: 15. CDR1 and CDR2 (germline): ENHRY, SYGVKD. The CDR3 length is 15 residues. The CDR3 loop reads CATQKTGGALNEQFF. The CDR3 nucleotides are TGTGCCACCCAGAAGACGGGAGGGGCTTTAAATGAGCAGTTCTTC.

The genes are TRBV29-1 and TRBJ2-3; weak D call: TRBD1 (5 bases). The CDR3 is 14 residues long. Between the trimmed V and J ends, which lost 0 bases and 2 bases, there was a span of 9 bases. Per germline, CDR1 SQVTM and CDR2 ANQGSEA. Written as DNA, the CDR3 is TGCAGCGTTGAAGAGACAGCGTACACAGATACGCAGTATTTT. This codes for CSVEETAYTDTQYF.

As to this clonotype: A clone one base away is much larger, so this may be a read error. V gene TRBV5-1 combines with J gene TRBJ2-3; 9 nucleotides align to TRBD2. The V gene's germline CDR1 is SGHRS and CDR2 YFSETQ. This CDR3 spans 17 amino acids. The CDR3 sequence: CASSYGGLTSGTDTHYF. In DNA, the CDR3 is TGCGCCAGCAGCTATGGGGGGTTGACTAGCGGCACAGATACGCACTATTTT.

The chain has TRBV12-3 or TRBV12-4 and TRBJ1-2; maybe TRBD1 (5 bases). V lost 6 bases to trimming and J lost 2 bases, with 16 bases between them. The CDR3 runs 15 residues. In DNA form, the CDR3 reads TGTGCCAGCAGCCGCGGGGGGGGAAGGAACTATGGCTACACCTTC. Protein sequence: CASSRGGGRNYGYTF.

The chain couples TRBV18 to TRBJ2-5; the D gene is possibly TRBD2 (5 bases). CDR3 size: 14 residues. V lost 3 bases to trimming and J lost 1 base, with 9 bases between them. The germline gives CDR1 KGHSH, CDR2 LQKENI. DNA for the CDR3: TGTGCCAGCTCACCCTCGGGGTTCCAAGAGACCCAGTACTTC. The encoded protein is CASSPSGFQETQYF.

This clonotype was seen a handful of times. The chain has TRBV29-1 and TRBJ1-1; D gene ambiguous. Trimming removed 3 bases from V and 4 bases from J, with 15 bases in between. The CDR3 is made up of 14 amino acids. The V gene's germline CDR1 is SQVTM and CDR2 ANQGSEA. The CDR3 bases are TGCAGCGTTGACCCTCACGGAGGATCCACTGAAGCTTTCTTT. Amino acid sequence: CSVDPHGGSTEAFF.

The sample holds a few counts of this clonotype. V and J are TRBV28 and TRBJ2-7; TRBD2 might be the D (7 bases). V was cut by 6 bases and J by 0 bases, with 15 bases left in between. CDR1 and CDR2 (germline): MDHEN, SYDVKM. This CDR3 has 15 residues. CDR3 loop: CASSTGGGSSYEQYF. The CDR3 DNA reads TGTGCCAGCAGCACGGGGGGCGGTAGCTCCTACGAGCAGTACTTC.

This clonotype was detected a few times. The chain couples TRBV13 to TRBJ2-7, with 10 bases identical to TRBD2. The length of the CDR3 is 15 residues. CDR1 is PRHDT and CDR2 is FYEKMQ in the germline V gene (reference sequence). Trimming took 8 bases from V and 4 from J; bases not matched to a gene: 11. The CDR3 protein is CASGGRGLALYEQYV. The DNA of the CDR3 is TGTGCCAGCGGAGGGCGGGGACTAGCGTTATACGAGCAGTACGTC.

This clonotype was detected a few times. The J gene is TRBJ2-5, the V gene TRBV20-1; 8 nucleotides match TRBD2. Germline-derived CDR1 and CDR2 are DFQATT and SNEGSKA (reference sequence). V gave up 3 bases and J gave up 1 base; unmatched junction bases: 10. CDR3 length: 16 amino acids. The CDR3 DNA reads TGCAGTGCTAGCCCCCTACTAGCGGCCCTCCAAGAGACCCAGTACTTC. Translating gives CSASPLLAALQETQYF.

This clonotype was seen only a few times. DNA for the CDR3: TGTGCCAGCAGCGAGGGCCCTAGGGATTCACCCCTCCACTTT. This gives the protein CASSEGPRDSPLHF. This chain connects TRBV7-6 to TRBJ1-6; D is undetermined. From germline, CDR1 is SGHVS and CDR2 FNYEAQ. CDR3 length: 14 residues. The germline V and J ends were trimmed by 5 bases and 8 bases, with 13 bases remaining between them.

A note on this clonotype: One end of the junction does not line up with germline, which may come from a read error. The chain couples TRBV18 to TRBJ2-4; either TRBD1 or TRBD2 may fit D (5 bases each). The CDR3 covers 13 residues. CDR1 is KGHSH, CDR2 LQKENI, per germline. CDR3 DNA: TGTGCCAGCTCAACTGGGACCGGGACGCCATCCCGCTTC. Translation: CASSTGTGTPSRF.

This clonotype has only a few counts. The V and J genes are TRBV6-4 and TRBJ2-1, with D unclear. Per germline, CDR1 MRHNA and CDR2 SNTAGT. Between the trimmed V and J ends, which lost 2 bases and 4 bases, there was a span of 12 bases. The CDR3 consists of 15 residues. CDR3 in DNA: TGTGCCAGCAGTGACCGTGCTGCCAGGTACAATGAGCAGTTCTTC. Translating gives CASSDRAARYNEQFF.

This clonotype was picked up a small number of times. The chain joins TRBV2 to TRBJ2-7; a weak D match, TRBD2 (5 bases). The CDR3 is made up of 13 amino acids. Germline V gives CDR1 SNHLY, CDR2 FYNNEI. Trimming removed 6 bases from V and 2 bases from J, with 11 bases in between. The CDR3, as DNA: TGTGCCAGCAGGGCGGAGGTACCCTACGAGCAGTACGTC. Protein product: CASRAEVPYEQYV.

This clonotype was picked up many times. The chain employs TRBV7-9 and TRBJ1-2, with 9 positions matching TRBD1. The CDR3 loop spans 13 amino acids. Germline V lookup: CDR1 SEHNR, CDR2 FQNEAQ (reference sequence). The ends lost 1 base at V and 7 bases at J; junction bases unmatched: 1. DNA for the CDR3: TGTGCCAGCAGCTTAGACAGGGGGCCTGGCTACACCTTC. It is translated as CASSLDRGPGYTF.

This clonotype appeared a few times. The genes are TRBV7-9 and TRBJ2-6; D uncertain. CDR3 length: 15 amino acids. From germline, CDR1 is SEHNR and CDR2 FQNEAQ (reference sequence). Trimming cost V 5 bases and J 0 bases, with 8 bases left between them. The CDR3 sequence: CASSILRSGANVLTF. Written as DNA, the CDR3 is TGTGCCAGCAGCATCCTCCGCTCTGGGGCCAACGTCCTGACTTTC.